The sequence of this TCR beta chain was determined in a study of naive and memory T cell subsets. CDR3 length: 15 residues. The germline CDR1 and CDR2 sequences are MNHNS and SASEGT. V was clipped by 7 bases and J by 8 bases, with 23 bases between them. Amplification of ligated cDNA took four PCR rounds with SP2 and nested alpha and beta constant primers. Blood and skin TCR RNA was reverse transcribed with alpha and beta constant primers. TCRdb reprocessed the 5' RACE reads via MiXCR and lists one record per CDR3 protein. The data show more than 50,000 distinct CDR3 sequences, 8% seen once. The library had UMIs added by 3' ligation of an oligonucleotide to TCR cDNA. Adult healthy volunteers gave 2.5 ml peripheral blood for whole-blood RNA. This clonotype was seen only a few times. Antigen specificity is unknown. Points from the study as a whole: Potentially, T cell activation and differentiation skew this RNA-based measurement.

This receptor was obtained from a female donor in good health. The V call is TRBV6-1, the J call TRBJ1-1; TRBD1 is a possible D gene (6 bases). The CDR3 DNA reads TGTGCCAGCATTGATGAAGCGTGGGACAACCGGGAAGCTTTCTTT. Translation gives CASIDEAWDNREAFF.